The entry below gives a single T cell receptor (beta chain) sequence along with its context. This clone's antigen is unknown. Base qualities are missing; no much larger clone stands one base away. This entry belongs to a study of sequential checkpoint blockade in melanoma (dated by TCRdb to the late 2010s). Study-level background: Using 1:1 randomization, the trial assigned patients either to first-line nivolumab followed by ipilimumab (arm A) or to ipilimumab followed by nivolumab (arm B). Maintenance nivolumab came after each of the two trial sequences. What the research found in general, with its limitations: Validation of the response-prediction model combining TCR metrics and mutation burden is needed in larger, independent patient cohorts.

From cysteine to phenylalanine, the CDR3 is 12 amino acids long. Left in the record is the CDR3 DNA by itself, 36 bases read in frame from the first base. As encoded in the germline V gene, CDR1 is SGHRS while CDR2 is YFSETQ. V is shortened by 0 bases, J by 6 bases, and the region joining them spans 6 bases. TCRbeta CDR3 regions were immunosequenced from genomic DNA with the immunoSEQ Assay. Before high-throughput sequencing, the genomic DNA was amplified using bias-controlled multiplex PCR. Per the original workflow: To quantify the absolute abundance of each unique TCRbeta CDR3 region, the sequences were collapsed and filtered. Clonality was defined as 1 minus Pielou's evenness and was calculated using productive rearrangements only. A previously published method was used to identify clones with significantly greater frequencies in on-treatment samples than in baseline samples. TCRdb took this table from immuneACCESS and kept in-frame rearrangements with V and J called. Such tables lack part of the clones; where checked against another copy, unresolved V genes explain under half of the gap, and the rest is unexplained. The D gene and trimming were derived from the DNA, and the V and J assignments and clone size from that table. The sample yields some 17,000 clones; around 66% were counted once. About 12% of the sample goes to the ten largest clones.

The sample's treatment or condition, from its label and the paper: randomized to nivolumab then ipilimumab (arm A) or the reverse (arm B). None of the trial patients had been given prior DNA-damaging chemotherapy. Thawed PBMCs were sorted on a FACS Aria II flow cytometer to isolate live CD3+CD8+ cells negative for CD19 and CD56. Samples came from patients with melanoma in CheckMate 064, a randomized, open-label phase II trial of sequential checkpoint blockade. Peripheral blood mononuclear cells were obtained through leukapheresis, purified using Ficoll-Paque, and frozen in human serum containing roughly 10% DMSO. Purity of sorted blood CD3+CD8+ cells was verified at >98% immediately after sorting, followed by DNA extraction.

Recombination joined TRBV5-1 with TRBJ1-1; D gene: possibly TRBD1, on 5 matching bases. The source of this sequence is a human donor with melanoma. The source was CD8+ T cells sorted from blood (inferred from file names), collected from a patient given nivolumab and ipilimumab in sequence. CDR3 region: CASSLAGSEAFF. The DNA reads as follows: TGCGCCAGCAGCTTGGCAGGGTCTGAAGCTTTCTTT.